What follows are 14 T cell receptor beta chains derived from one specimen sequenced in a study of blood T cell repertoires in COVID-19. The protocol was immunoSEQ multiplex PCR, while the TCRdb copy is restricted to in-frame clones and leaves out a portion. Here the sample spans approximately 180,000 clones, around 85% being singletons. Input material: peripheral blood. All receptors come from a person aged 70 to 85 with COVID-19, enrolled during active disease.

The table lists this clone with a few counts. This chain joins TRBV5-1 and TRBJ1-1, with 11 nucleotides matching TRBD1. CDR3 length: 16 residues. Germline CDR1 reads SGHRS; CDR2 reads YFSETQ. J was trimmed by 7 bases and V by 0 bases; bases with no gene match: 8. CDR3 residues: CASSLGWTGGGSEAFF. In nucleotides, the CDR3 is TGCGCCAGCAGCTTGGGGTGGACAGGGGGCGGGAGTGAAGCTTTCTTT.

The V gene is TRBV24-1, the J gene TRBJ2-5, with 10 bases fitting TRBD2. This CDR3 spans 15 amino acids. Looked up from germline, CDR1 is KGHDR and CDR2 is SFDVKD. The V segment lost 1 base and the J segment 2 bases; nucleotides outside the gene matches: 0. The CDR3 DNA reads as TGTGCCACCAGTGATTTACTAGCGGGACAAGAGACCCAGTACTTC. This gives the protein CATSDLLAGQETQYF.

This sequence joins TRBV11-2 and TRBJ1-5; D is uncertain. CDR3 length: 14 residues. V gave up 1 base and J gave up 3 bases, with 7 bases separating them. Germline CDR1 and CDR2: SGHAT and FQNNGV. The CDR3 DNA reads TGTGCCAGCAGCTTAGCCGCACACAATCAGCCCCAGCATTTT. This codes for CASSLAAHNQPQHF.

The chain has TRBV5-6 and TRBJ2-2, with 10 bases identical to TRBD1. Germline V gene data show CDR1 as SGHDT and CDR2 as YYEEEE. With 4 bases clipped from V and 7 bases from J, the junction kept 7 bases outside the gene matches. The CDR3 is 15 residues long. CDR3 sequence reads: CASSGGQGWNGELFF. The CDR3 bases are TGTGCCAGCAGCGGGGGACAGGGGTGGAACGGGGAGCTGTTTTTT. Drawing the rest from reference TRBV5-6 and TRBJ2-2, the complete variable domain is DAGVTQSPTHLIKTRGQQVTLRCSPKSGHDTVSWYQQALGQGPQFIFQYYEEEERQRGNFPDRFSGHQFPNYSSELNVNALLLGDSALYLCASSGGQGWNGELFFGEGSRLTVL.

The chain recombines TRBV7-8 with TRBJ2-7; D may be TRBD2 (7 bases). The ends were cut back, 5 bases at V and 7 bases at J, with 12 bases in the middle. Germline V gene data show CDR1 as SGHVS and CDR2 as FQNEAQ. The CDR3 covers 12 residues. The chain's CDR3 is CASSPGGLEQYF. In DNA form, the CDR3 reads TGTGCCAGCAGCCCCGGGGGGCTTGAGCAGTACTTC.

The chain joins TRBV5-5 to TRBJ1-5, with 7 bases identical to TRBD1. The CDR3 sequence is 16 residues long. From germline, CDR1 is SGHKS and CDR2 YYEKEE (reference sequence). J was trimmed by 0 bases and V by 1 base; bases with no gene match: 4. The CDR3 sequence: CASSLLGGDSNQPQHF. The CDR3 nucleotides are TGTGCCAGCAGCTTGTTAGGGGGCGATAGCAATCAGCCCCAGCATTTT.

V usage is TRBV7-2 and J usage is TRBJ2-3, with TRBD2 as a possible D gene (6 bases). The V and J ends lost 2 bases and 6 bases respectively, with 12 bases between them. The germline gives CDR1 SGHTA, CDR2 FQGNSA. The CDR3 is 14 residues long. CDR3 region: CASSLLRGGDTQYF. DNA for the CDR3: TGTGCCAGCAGCTTATTGCGGGGTGGGGATACGCAGTATTTT.

The chain links TRBV11-2 to TRBJ1-2; 7 bases fit TRBD1. Germline CDR1 SGHAT, CDR2 FQNNGV. Trimming cost V 0 bases and J 2 bases; bases outside gene matches: 3. The CDR3 runs 15 residues. DNA of the CDR3: TGTGCCAGCAGCTTAGAAGCAGGGGGGAACTATGGCTACACCTTC. Residues: CASSLEAGGNYGYTF.

The chain links TRBV5-1 to TRBJ1-1; 8 nucleotides match TRBD1. Looked up from germline, CDR1 is SGHRS and CDR2 is YFSETQ. CDR3 size: 13 residues. With V trimmed by 6 bases and J by 4 bases, 5 bases remained unmatched. The CDR3: CASKSTGGTEAFF. The CDR3 coding sequence is TGCGCCAGCAAATCAACAGGGGGCACTGAAGCTTTCTTT.

This rearrangement joins TRBV7-2 to TRBJ2-1; D possibly corresponds to TRBD2 (6 bases). Trimming cost V 7 bases and J 5 bases, with 15 bases left between them. The germline V gene encodes CDR1 SGHTA and CDR2 FQGNSA. This CDR3 has 14 residues. CDR3 protein: CASTLGGSDNEQFF. The CDR3 nucleotides read TGTGCCAGCACCCTGGGGGGTTCGGACAATGAGCAGTTCTTC.

A single count supports this clone. The V gene is TRBV6-2 or TRBV6-3, the J gene TRBJ1-2; D unclear. With 5 bases removed from V and 6 bases from J, the gap between germline ends came to 16 bases. The germline V gene encodes CDR1 MNHEY and CDR2 SVGEGT. This CDR3 contains 14 residues. CDR3 in DNA: TGTGCCAGCAGTGAGCGGTCCGTAATGAATGGCTACACCTTC. Translating it yields CASSERSVMNGYTF.

This chain uses TRBV9 with TRBJ1-2, with D possibly being TRBD1 (6 bases). Germline CDR1 SGDLS, CDR2 YYNGEE. The CDR3 length is 14 residues. V was trimmed by 3 bases and J by 4 bases, leaving 13 bases between them. For the CDR3, the DNA is TGTGCCAGCAGCGCTAACAGGGAAACCTATGGCTACACCTTC. Its protein product is CASSANRETYGYTF.

On this clone: Other DNA sequences of this sample code for an identical CDR3. The rearrangement uses TRBV5-1 and TRBJ2-3; 9 nucleotides line up with TRBD2. CDR1 SGHRS and CDR2 YFSETQ come from the germline V gene. V lost 0 bases and J lost 4; bases outside the gene matches: 3. The CDR3 is made up of 15 amino acids. CDR3 region: CASSLVGLAPDTQYF. DNA of the CDR3: TGCGCCAGCAGCTTGGTGGGACTAGCCCCAGATACGCAGTATTTT.

The V gene is TRBV4-2, the J gene TRBJ2-4; TRBD2 aligns across 10 bases. This CDR3 region has 15 residues. With V trimmed by 5 bases and J by 3 bases, 4 bases remained unmatched. CDR1 and CDR2 (germline): LGHNA, YNFKEQ. The CDR3 is CASSSSGRGKNIQYF. The CDR3 DNA reads TGTGCCAGCAGCTCTAGCGGGAGAGGCAAAAACATTCAGTACTTC.